A selection of T cell receptor beta chains follows, all from one sample in a study of blood T cell repertoires in COVID-19. Clones were read by immunoSEQ multiplex PCR, and TCRdb kept only the in-frame ones, dropping some. The sample holds about 150,000 clones, around four fifths seen once. Sequences were obtained from peripheral blood. All receptors derive from a woman of 80 years or more with COVID-19, enrolled during active disease. Each CDR3 is given with its conserved first and last residue. A D gene is named only where the DNA matches it firmly. Size values are once, few and many counts, or a class for expanded clones, and some rows have none.

D	J	size	V	CDR3	DNA
TRBD1	TRBJ1-5	.	TRBV7-3	CASSTDRGQPQHF	TGTGCCAGCAGCACTGACAGGGGGCAGCCCCAGCATTTT
.	TRBJ2-2	.	TRBV11-3	CASSSNGGGELFF	TGTGCCAGCAGCTCTAATGGAGGCGGGGAGCTGTTTTTT
TRBD2	TRBJ2-2	.	TRBV7-9	CASSHSGGRSIWSGELFF	TGTGCCAGCAGCCACTCGGGAGGGCGCTCAATTTGGTCCGGGGAGCTGTTTTTT
.	TRBJ2-2	.	TRBV7-9	CASSFRKPGVAFNTGELFF	TGTGCCAGCAGCTTCAGAAAACCCGGGGTGGCTTTCAACACCGGGGAGCTGTTTTTT
.	TRBJ1-1	.	TRBV6-6	CASRDGQSPQAFF	TGTGCCAGCAGGGATGGACAGTCGCCCCAAGCTTTCTTT
TRBD1	TRBJ2-7	.	TRBV9	CASSPRTGGSYEQYF	TGTGCCAGCAGCCCGAGGACAGGGGGGTCCTACGAGCAGTACTTC
.	TRBJ2-6	.	TRBV6-5	CASSLIQGGANVLTF	TGTGCCAGCAGTTTGATTCAGGGTGGGGCCAACGTCCTGACTTTC
.	TRBJ1-5	.	TRBV3-1/TRBV3-2	CASSQRGGGNQPQHF	TGTGCCAGCAGTCAGCGGGGTGGGGGCAATCAGCCCCAGCATTTT
TRBD2	TRBJ2-3	.	TRBV4-2	CASSHPGTSGTSGRSTDTQYF	TGTGCCAGCAGCCACCCAGGTACTAGTGGCACTAGCGGAAGGAGCACAGATACGCAGTATTTT
.	TRBJ1-1	.	TRBV27	CASSLSLRAAEAFF	TGTGCCAGCAGTTTATCGCTCAGGGCGGCTGAAGCTTTCTTT
.	TRBJ1-5	.	TRBV28	CARSSDQPQHF	TGTGCCAGGTCGTCGGATCAGCCCCAGCATTTT
TRBD2	TRBJ2-3	few	TRBV2	CASSTPGGPGDTQYF	TGTGCCAGCAGTACACCGGGAGGGCCAGGAGATACGCAGTATTTT
.	TRBJ1-5	.	TRBV4-1	CASSQGASNQPQHF	TGCGCCAGCAGCCAAGGGGCTAGCAATCAGCCCCAGCATTTT
TRBD1	TRBJ1-2	.	TRBV7-9	CASNRQGNYGYTF	TGTGCCAGCAACAGACAGGGGAACTATGGCTACACCTTC
.	TRBJ2-1	.	TRBV28	CASSWGGWQSNEQFF	TGTGCCAGCAGTTGGGGGGGCTGGCAATCCAATGAGCAGTTCTTC
.	TRBJ2-7	.	TRBV7-6	CASSEMTRDLSYEQYF	TGTGCCAGCAGCGAGATGACCCGTGACTTATCCTACGAGCAGTACTTC
.	TRBJ2-5	once	TRBV5-1	CASSLGGSGETQYF	TGCGCCAGCAGCTTGGGGGGTAGCGGAGAGACCCAGTACTTC
TRBD2	TRBJ2-3	.	TRBV7-2	CASSLWRGGQTDTQYF	TGTGCCAGCAGCTTATGGCGGGGGGGCCAAACAGATACGCAGTATTTT
.	TRBJ1-3	.	TRBV29-1	CSVGRRDYGNTIYF	TGCAGCGTTGGGCGCAGGGACTACGGAAACACCATATATTTT
TRBD2	TRBJ2-7	.	TRBV3-1/TRBV3-2	CASSPTSGNSYEQYF	TGTGCCAGCAGCCCGACTAGCGGGAACTCCTACGAGCAGTACTTC
TRBD1	TRBJ1-1	.	TRBV7-8	CASSHTTGGTEAFF	TGTGCCAGCAGCCACACGACAGGGGGTACTGAAGCTTTCTTT
TRBD1	TRBJ2-3	.	TRBV29-1	CSVDGGQGATDTQYF	TGCAGCGTTGACGGGGGACAGGGGGCTACAGATACGCAGTATTTT
TRBD2	TRBJ2-5	.	TRBV6-5	CASRPGGRGETQYF	TGTGCCAGCAGGCCCGGCGGGCGGGGGGAGACCCAGTACTTC
.	TRBJ2-1	many	TRBV5-1	CASSSDYATYNEQFF	TGCGCCAGCAGCTCAGACTACGCAACCTACAATGAGCAGTTCTTC
.	TRBJ1-2	.	TRBV3-1/TRBV3-2	CASSQDRARRLYGYTF	TGTGCCAGCAGCCAAGATCGCGCCAGACGACTCTATGGCTACACCTTC
.	TRBJ2-7	once	TRBV10-3	CATENPPTEPLSYEQYF	TGTGCCACCGAAAACCCTCCCACAGAGCCGCTCTCCTACGAGCAGTACTTC
.	TRBJ1-1	once	TRBV15	CATSRGGGEAFF	TGTGCCACCAGCAGAGGGGGGGGTGAAGCTTTCTTT
TRBD1	TRBJ1-2	few	TRBV6-4	CASGPGTGRIYTF	TGTGCCAGCGGCCCCGGGACAGGGAGGATCTACACCTTC
.	TRBJ1-2	.	TRBV12-3/TRBV12-4	CASSLKQFYGYTF	TGTGCCAGCAGTTTGAAACAGTTCTATGGCTACACCTTC
TRBD1	TRBJ1-2	few	TRBV12-3/TRBV12-4	CASSDRGLGYTF	TGTGCCAGCAGCGACAGGGGGCTCGGCTACACCTTC
.	TRBJ2-2	.	TRBV5-1	CASSLGVQRRNTGELFF	TGCGCCAGCAGCTTGGGAGTCCAGCGGAGGAACACCGGGGAGCTGTTTTTT
.	TRBJ1-1	.	TRBV5-1	CASSNGGVDEAFF	TGCGCCAGCTCCAACGGGGGGGTGGATGAAGCTTTCTTT
.	TRBJ2-7	.	TRBV23-1	CASTAGGGLPYEQYF	TGCGCCAGCACCGCTGGGGGCGGGCTTCCCTACGAGCAGTACTTC
TRBD1	TRBJ1-1	few	TRBV5-4	CASRTGQGTNTEAFF	TGTGCCAGCAGGACCGGACAGGGGACGAACACTGAAGCTTTCTTT
.	TRBJ2-2	.	TRBV5-1	CASSLIGESTGELFF	TGCGCCAGCAGCTTGATCGGGGAAAGCACCGGGGAGCTGTTTTTT
TRBD2	TRBJ2-7	.	TRBV19	CASSRLAGDYEQYF	TGTGCCAGTAGTCGGCTAGCGGGGGACTACGAGCAGTACTTC
TRBD2	TRBJ2-3	.	TRBV4-1	CASSQVGLVRTDTQYF	TGCGCCAGCAGCCAAGTTGGACTAGTGAGGACAGATACGCAGTATTTT
.	TRBJ2-7	.	TRBV14	CASSQGRRGYEQYF	TGTGCCAGCAGCCAAGGCCGCAGGGGTTACGAGCAGTACTTC
.	TRBJ2-7	.	TRBV5-1	CASSRGPGEQYF	TGCGCCAGCAGCCGCGGACCGGGGGAGCAGTACTTC
.	TRBJ1-2	few	TRBV7-2	CASSFRDLQRSGYTF	TGTGCCAGCAGCTTCCGGGATCTTCAGAGGAGTGGCTACACCTTC
.	TRBJ1-4	.	TRBV3-1/TRBV3-2	CASSLLPDRRNEKLFF	TGTGCCAGCAGCCTTCTTCCGGACAGACGTAATGAAAAACTGTTTTTT
.	TRBJ2-7	.	TRBV5-1	CASVLGPGEYYEQYF	TGCGCCAGCGTCCTAGGCCCGGGGGAATACTACGAGCAGTACTTC
.	TRBJ2-3	few	TRBV7-8	CASSYPPGAGRVDTQYF	TGTGCCAGCAGCTACCCCCCGGGGGCGGGGAGGGTTGATACGCAGTATTTT
.	TRBJ2-2	.	TRBV5-1	CASSFRGANTGELFF	TGCGCCAGCAGCTTCAGGGGGGCGAACACCGGGGAGCTGTTTTTT
TRBD1	TRBJ1-4	.	TRBV12-3/TRBV12-4	CASSPGQGFGLFF	TGTGCCAGCAGCCCGGGACAGGGATTTGGACTGTTTTTT
.	TRBJ2-2	few	TRBV5-4	CASTIIERLNTGELFF	TGTGCCAGCACAATCATCGAGCGCCTGAACACCGGGGAGCTGTTTTTT
.	TRBJ1-3	.	TRBV6-5	CASLSSVASGNTIYF	TGTGCCAGCTTAAGTTCCGTGGCCTCTGGAAACACCATATATTTT
TRBD1	TRBJ2-6	.	TRBV19	CASSIGNRGAGANVLTF	TGTGCCAGTAGTATAGGGAACAGGGGTGCTGGGGCCAACGTCCTGACTTTC